The 24 T cell receptor beta chains reported below all come from one sample, sequenced in a study of shared clonotypes between healthy human individuals. Sequenced by immunoSEQ multiplex PCR; TCRdb stores in-frame clones only, minus some. The repertoire holds approximately 2.5 million clones, with approximately 92% as singletons. Sequences were obtained from naive CD4+ T cells sorted from blood. Stated subset: CD45RA+ positively selected. Every receptor here comes from a man aged 18 to 30 in good health.

This clone has more than one count but fewer than ten. This chain joins TRBV19 and TRBJ1-5; TRBD1 matches at 8 bases. Germline V lookup: CDR1 LNHDA, CDR2 SQIVND (reference sequence). This CDR3 has 13 residues. Losses at the gene ends were 5 bases for V and 6 bases for J; bases not matched to a gene: 3. This CDR3 reads CASSQGAFQPQHF. CDR3 sequence (DNA): TGTGCCAGTAGTCAGGGGGCGTTTCAGCCCCAGCATTTT.

The CDR3 here is CASRRLGADTQYF. The DNA of the CDR3 is TGTGCCAGCCGCCGCCTAGGCGCAGATACGCAGTATTTT. V gene TRBV6-5 combines with J gene TRBJ2-3; D gene uncertain. CDR1 is MNHEY and CDR2 is SVGAGI in the germline V gene. The CDR3 loop spans 13 amino acids. Trimming cost V 8 bases and J 4 bases, with 13 bases left between them.

The CDR3 sequence is CASSPRIAGETQYF. The CDR3 DNA follows: TGTGCCAGCAGCCCCCGGATAGCAGGAGAGACCCAGTACTTC. The gene calls are TRBV11-2 and TRBJ2-5; the D is unclear. Germline V gene lookup returns CDR1 SGHAT and CDR2 FQNNGV. The germline V and J ends were trimmed by 5 bases and 4 bases, with 14 bases remaining between them. The CDR3 is 14 residues long.

This clone was picked up a small number of times. The rearrangement uses TRBV6-5 and TRBJ1-4; TRBD1 agrees at 7 bases. The V gene end was trimmed by 6 bases and the J gene end by 10 bases; junction bases not matched to a gene: 11. The CDR3 totals 14 residues. Germline V CDR1 and CDR2: MNHEY, SVGAGI. CDR3: CASRREGALGKLFF. The CDR3 bases are TGTGCCAGCAGGCGGGAGGGGGCCCTTGGAAAACTGTTTTTT.

The rearrangement joins TRBV5-1 to TRBJ2-7, with D unclear. V lost 4 bases and J 1 base, leaving 12 bases between the germline ends. CDR1 and CDR2 from the germline V gene are SGHRS and YFSETQ. This CDR3 region has 14 residues. The CDR3 DNA sequence: TGCGCCAGCAGCACCTCGGACGGTTCCTACGAGCAGTACTTC. This codes for CASSTSDGSYEQYF.

This clone was observed a single time. The V and J genes are TRBV5-1 and TRBJ2-7; a possible D gene is TRBD2 (6 bases). Trimming removed 5 bases at V and 0 bases at J, with 12 bases between. The CDR3 consists of 14 residues. In germline, CDR1 is SGHRS, CDR2 YFSETQ. CDR3 nucleotide sequence: TGCGCCAGCAGTGGGACTCAGAGCTCCTACGAGCAGTACTTC. This encodes CASSGTQSSYEQYF.

This chain joins TRBV5-6 and TRBJ2-1; 8 bases are a match to TRBD2. The V gene's germline CDR1 is SGHDT and CDR2 YYEEEE. The CDR3 has 15 amino acids. Trimming cost V 5 bases and J 10 bases; bases outside gene matches: 14. CDR3 sequence (DNA): TGTGCCAGCAGTTTAGCGGGGTCCCCTAATCGGGAGCAGTTCTTC. This codes for CASSLAGSPNREQFF.

The rearrangement links TRBV19 to TRBJ2-5; 10 bases map to TRBD1. The CDR3 totals 15 residues. Germline trimming cut 8 bases from V and 5 bases from J; bases unmatched to any gene: 11. Per germline, CDR1 LNHDA and CDR2 SQIVND (reference sequence). CDR3 sequence reads: CASRDRGTGGETQYF. The CDR3 bases are TGTGCCAGTCGGGACAGGGGCACAGGGGGGGAGACCCAGTACTTC.

V and J are TRBV6-6 and TRBJ1-2, with D perhaps matching TRBD1 (5 bases). V lost 2 bases, J lost 0 bases, and 13 bases lay in between. This CDR3 is 16 amino acids long. Germline lookup yields CDR1 MNHNY and CDR2 SVGAGI (reference sequence). DNA for the CDR3: TGTGCCAGCAGTTACGTCCAGGGTAGCTCTAACTATGGCTACACCTTC. Translation: CASSYVQGSSNYGYTF.

The rearrangement joins TRBV7-2 to TRBJ1-6, with 9 bases aligning to TRBD1. Germline lookup yields CDR1 SGHTA and CDR2 FQGNSA. V lost 5 bases to trimming and J lost 10 bases; unmatched junction nucleotides: 9. This CDR3 region has 15 residues. Written as DNA, the CDR3 is TGTGCCAGCAGCCTACAACAGGGGGCTTGGTCACCCCTCCACTTT. Amino acid sequence: CASSLQQGAWSPLHF.

This sequence joins TRBV15 and TRBJ1-4, with D possibly matching TRBD1 (6 bases). Trimming pared 5 bases from V and 8 bases from J, leaving 9 bases between. Looked up from germline, CDR1 is LNHNV and CDR2 is YYDKDF (reference sequence). CDR3 length: 12 amino acids. The CDR3 region is CATSRRGEKLFF. For the CDR3, the DNA is TGTGCCACCAGCCGAAGGGGGGAAAAACTGTTTTTT.

The chain employs TRBV13 and TRBJ2-7, with 8 bases matching TRBD2. With V trimmed by 5 bases and J by 6 bases, 12 bases remained unmatched. The germline V gene encodes CDR1 PRHDT and CDR2 FYEKMQ (reference sequence). This CDR3 has 15 residues. The chain's CDR3 is CASSNPKAGVSEQYF. DNA for the CDR3: TGTGCCAGCAGCAACCCCAAAGCGGGAGTATCCGAGCAGTACTTC.

The chain links TRBV2 to TRBJ2-2; D not resolved. CDR3 length: 18 residues. Germline CDR1 reads SNHLY; CDR2 reads FYNNEI. V was clipped by 5 bases and J by 2 bases, with 21 bases between them. This CDR3 is CASSTPRFGRANTGELFF. The DNA for the CDR3 is TGTGCCAGCAGTACTCCCAGGTTCGGTCGTGCAAACACCGGGGAGCTGTTTTTT.

This clone was seen just once. The chain couples TRBV30 to TRBJ2-7, with TRBD2 matching over 9 bases. This CDR3 is built from 14 residues. The germline gives CDR1 GTSNPN, CDR2 SVGIG (reference sequence). The ends lost 0 bases at V and 4 bases at J; junction bases unmatched: 4. The CDR3 DNA follows: TGTGCCTGGAGTGTAGGGCTAGCGGGGTACGAGCAGTACTTC. Translated, it gives CAWSVGLAGYEQYF.

The chain is built from TRBV5-1 and TRBJ1-2; D possibly corresponds to TRBD1 (6 bases). Germline V gives CDR1 SGHRS, CDR2 YFSETQ. The V end was cut by 3 bases, the J end by 6 bases, with 12 bases between. The length of the CDR3 is 13 residues. In DNA, the CDR3 is TGCGCCAGCAGCTCCGGGACATTTGATGGCTACACCTTC. This gives the protein CASSSGTFDGYTF.

As regards this clone: Other DNA sequences in this sample translate to the same CDR3. The chain couples TRBV5-1 to TRBJ1-2, with TRBD1 matching 9 bases. Trimming cost V 0 bases and J 4 bases; bases outside gene matches: 4. The CDR3 totals 15 residues. The germline CDR1 and CDR2 sequences are SGHRS and YFSETQ. DNA for the CDR3: TGCGCCAGCAGCTTGGAAGGACAGGGGAGCTATGGCTACACCTTC. This codes for CASSLEGQGSYGYTF.

J is TRBJ1-3 and V is TRBV9; weak D call: TRBD1 (5 bases). Germline V CDR1 and CDR2: SGDLS, YYNGEE. CDR3 length: 15 amino acids. V lost 7 bases and J 10 bases, leaving 24 bases between the germline ends. CDR3 protein: CASGGASLGARTIYF. The CDR3 DNA sequence: TGTGCCAGCGGGGGAGCTTCACTCGGGGCACGGACCATATATTTT.

The gene calls are TRBV4-1 and TRBJ1-1, with D possibly being TRBD1 (6 bases). CDR3 length: 20 amino acids. Germline assignment: CDR1 MGHRA and CDR2 YSYEKL. V lost 3 bases to trimming and J lost 0 bases, with 26 bases between them. CDR3 sequence reads: CASSQARGESYGLLNTEAFF. The DNA of the CDR3 is TGCGCCAGCAGCCAGGCCAGGGGTGAATCGTATGGACTTTTGAACACTGAAGCTTTCTTT.

For this clone: Other DNA sequences from this sample encode an identical CDR3 as well. The chain employs TRBV18 and TRBJ2-7; D may be TRBD1 or TRBD2 (5 bases each). The V end lost 2 bases, the J end lost 3 bases, and 8 bases lay between the germline ends. CDR1 KGHSH and CDR2 LQKENI come from the germline V gene. This CDR3 contains 13 residues. CDR3 sequence reads: CASSPAGGYEQYF. The CDR3 nucleotides are TGTGCCAGCTCACCAGCTGGGGGCTACGAGCAGTACTTC.

V and J are TRBV14 and TRBJ2-2, with D maybe TRBD1 (6 bases). Looked up from germline, CDR1 is SGHDN and CDR2 is FVKESK. The CDR3 has 18 amino acids. The V gene lost 3 bases and the J gene lost 1 base, with 18 bases spanning the gap. CDR3 region: CASSQGPRWGQNTGELFF. The CDR3 DNA follows: TGTGCCAGCAGCCAGGGACCCCGATGGGGGCAGAACACCGGGGAGCTGTTTTTT.

This chain's CDR3 is CASSLALNYGYTF. In DNA, the CDR3 is TGCGCCAGCAGCTTGGCCCTAAACTATGGCTACACCTTC. V usage is TRBV5-1 and J usage is TRBJ1-2; D not certain. The CDR3 consists of 13 residues. Germline V CDR1 and CDR2: SGHRS, YFSETQ. The V end was cut by 0 bases, the J end by 2 bases, with 5 bases between.

V and J are TRBV5-5 and TRBJ1-1; D is unresolved. V was shortened by 3 bases and J by 7 bases, with 19 bases between the two germline ends. This CDR3 region has 15 residues. Germline values: CDR1 SGHKS, CDR2 YYEKEE (reference sequence). CDR3 coding DNA: TGTGCCAGCAGCTCCGTACGGCAGGCACCTTATGAAGCTTTCTTT. Its translation is CASSSVRQAPYEAFF.

The rearrangement joins TRBV19 to TRBJ2-7, with a possible D match to TRBD1 (6 bases). The CDR3 has 14 amino acids. Trimming removed 9 bases at V and 1 base at J, with 16 bases between. Germline CDR1 is LNHDA and CDR2 is SQIVND (reference sequence). The CDR3 loop reads CASSKTGVSYEQYF. The CDR3 nucleotides are TGTGCCAGCTCTAAGACAGGAGTATCCTACGAGCAGTACTTC.

Turning to this clone: Other DNA sequences from this sample encode an identical CDR3 as well. CDR3 coding DNA: TGTGCCATCAGTAGGGCGGGGGGAAGCTACGAGCAGTACTTC. The encoded protein is CAISRAGGSYEQYF. The rearrangement joins TRBV10-3 to TRBJ2-7; 8 positions agree with TRBD2. Trimming cost V 5 bases and J 3 bases; bases outside gene matches: 6. The CDR3 has 14 amino acids. The germline V gene encodes CDR1 ENHRY and CDR2 SYGVKD.